The T cell receptor (beta chain) under discussion was sequenced for a study of long-term antiretroviral therapy in people with HIV. Study-wide results and caveats: Possibly under older ART regimens, blood was drawn between about 2004 and 2018. HIV repertoires covered narrower CDR3 length ranges than controls did.

The CDR3 spans 16 residues. Per germline, CDR1 MNHEY and CDR2 SVGAGI. V was pared by 2 bases and J by 1 base, with 5 bases of the junction left unmatched. A remark on this clone: The target antigen is unknown.

It was version v3.0 of the immunoSEQ assay that was run at survey level. In sequencing, about 40,000-55,000 T-cell genomes per sample were targeted. The protocol was immunoSEQ multiplex PCR, while the TCRdb copy is restricted to in-frame clones and leaves out a portion. The sample records roughly 28,000 clones, about 80% being singletons. The genes are TRBV6-5 and TRBJ1-1; TRBD1 matches at 9 bases. The material sequenced was unsorted PBMCs, taken 0.3 years after starting antiretroviral therapy. The TCR originated in a man aged 35 to 55 with HIV. The CDR3 is CASSYTHRGQNTEAFF. The CDR3 DNA reads TGTGCCAGCAGTTACACCCACAGGGGGCAGAACACTGAAGCTTTCTTT.